These 20 T cell receptor beta chains originate from one sample sequenced in a study of shared clonotypes between healthy human individuals. Assay: immunoSEQ multiplex PCR; the TCRdb copy retains only in-frame clones and omits some. The table includes approximately 2.3 million clones, about 92% detected once. The sample taken for sequencing was naive CD4+ T cells from PBMCs. Subset in this sample: CD45RA+ positively selected. All receptors come from a man between 18 and 35 years old in good health. Some clones in this sample may be carry-over from other donors' samples.

The V gene is TRBV6-6, the J gene TRBJ2-7, with D possibly being TRBD1 (6 bases). Trimming took 8 bases from V and 2 from J, leaving 10 bases between them. Germline V gene lookup returns CDR1 MNHNY and CDR2 SVGAGI (reference sequence). This CDR3 spans 12 amino acids. The CDR3 is CASGRGTYEQYF. CDR3 sequence (DNA): TGTGCCAGCGGCAGGGGTACCTACGAGCAGTACTTC.

The chain uses TRBV7-7 and TRBJ2-2, with D tentatively TRBD2 (6 bases). This CDR3 is built from 14 residues. V lost 5 bases and J 0 bases, leaving 7 bases between the germline ends. From germline, CDR1 is SSHAT and CDR2 FNYEAQ (reference sequence). The CDR3, as DNA: TGTGCCAGCAGCGCGGGACCGAACACCGGGGAGCTGTTTTTT. Residues: CASSAGPNTGELFF. The full variable domain, its missing parts supplied by reference TRBV7-7 and TRBJ2-2, is GAGVSQSPRYKVTKRGQDVTLRCDPISSHATLYWYQQALGQGPEFLTYFNYEAQPDKSGLPSDRFSAERPEGSISTLTIQRTEQRDSAMYRCASSAGPNTGELFFGEGSRLTVL.

CDR3 nucleotides: TGCGCCAGCAGCACAGGGGGACAGGGGTTTCTTGAGCAGTTCTTC. Encoded protein: CASSTGGQGFLEQFF. The chain employs TRBV5-1 and TRBJ2-1; 10 bases map to TRBD1. Looked up from germline, CDR1 is SGHRS and CDR2 is YFSETQ. CDR3 length equals 15 residues. The junction had 10 bases not matched to a gene; V was cut back by 4 bases and J by 9 bases.

The chain links TRBV4-3 to TRBJ1-5; TRBD1 matches 12 bases. The CDR3 is 18 amino acids. Germline CDR1 and CDR2: LGHNA and YSLEER. V shed 3 bases and J 9 bases; nucleotides not matched to a gene: 15. CDR3: CASSQTSGTGGLGGPQHF. In DNA, the CDR3 is TGCGCCAGCAGCCAGACCTCCGGGACAGGGGGCTTGGGGGGGCCCCAGCATTTT.

The chain joins TRBV4-1 to TRBJ2-3; 9 bases agree with TRBD2. Germline-derived CDR1 and CDR2 are MGHRA and YSYEKL. The CDR3 spans 16 residues. The ends lost 4 bases at V and 5 bases at J; junction bases unmatched: 10. CDR3 sequence reads: CASSPSGSGRQDTQYF. As DNA, the CDR3 is TGCGCCAGCAGCCCTTCGGGTAGCGGGAGACAAGATACGCAGTATTTT.

The chain recombines TRBV19 with TRBJ1-4, with D perhaps matching TRBD1 (5 bases). Germline lookup yields CDR1 LNHDA and CDR2 SQIVND (reference sequence). The CDR3 is made up of 14 amino acids. V lost 3 bases to trimming and J lost 6 bases, with 11 bases between them. CDR3 coding DNA: TGTGCCAGTAGTATGAGACAGATCCATGAAAAACTGTTTTTT. Residues: CASSMRQIHEKLFF.

The rearrangement uses TRBV11-2 and TRBJ2-3; TRBD2 might be the D (5 bases). The CDR3 covers 16 residues. V shed 2 bases and J shed 1 base, with 13 bases lying between them. Germline V CDR1 and CDR2: SGHAT, FQNNGV. Written as DNA, the CDR3 is TGTGCCAGCAGCTTATTAGTCGGGCGGGGCACAGATACGCAGTATTTT. Amino acids: CASSLLVGRGTDTQYF. Using reference TRBV11-2 and TRBJ2-3 for the parts outside the CDR3, the full variable domain is EAGVAQSPRYKIIEKRQSVAFWCNPISGHATLYWYQQILGQGPKLLIQFQNNGVVDDSQLPKDRFSAERLKGVDSTLKIQPAKLEDSAVYLCASSLLVGRGTDTQYFGPGTRLTVL.

Of note for this clone: Distinct nucleotide sequences in the sample also encode this CDR3. The V gene is TRBV28, the J gene TRBJ2-5; D uncertain. Germline CDR1 is MDHEN and CDR2 is SYDVKM. V shed 4 bases and J shed 5 bases, with 11 bases lying between them. The CDR3 is 13 residues long. This chain's CDR3 is CASSSPGGETQYF. CDR3 DNA: TGTGCCAGCAGTTCCCCCGGCGGTGAGACCCAGTACTTC.

CDR3 in DNA: TGCGCCAGCAGCCAAGCCGGGGCTCATGGTGACCAGTACTTC. This sequence encodes CASSQAGAHGDQYF. V usage is TRBV5-1 and J usage is TRBJ2-5; D may be TRBD1 or TRBD2 (5 bases each). V shed 4 bases and J shed 10 bases, with 20 bases lying between them. This CDR3 region has 14 residues. Germline V CDR1 and CDR2: SGHRS, YFSETQ.

V is TRBV7-8 and J is TRBJ2-1, with 14 bases that match TRBD2. J lost 7 bases, V lost 5 bases, and 4 bases had no gene match. The CDR3 length is 15 residues. Germline V gene data show CDR1 as SGHVS and CDR2 as FQNEAQ. The CDR3 reads CASSQGLAGVNEQFF. In DNA, the CDR3 is TGTGCCAGCAGCCAGGGACTAGCGGGAGTTAATGAGCAGTTCTTC.

J is TRBJ2-1 and V is TRBV5-6; 7 positions match TRBD2. The CDR3 contains 13 residues. V lost 3 bases and J lost 8; bases outside the gene matches: 5. The V gene's germline CDR1 is SGHDT and CDR2 YYEEEE. The CDR3 nucleotides are TGTGCCAGCAGCTCCAGACTAGCACATGAGCAGTTCTTC. It translates to CASSSRLAHEQFF.

The chain links TRBV30 to TRBJ1-5; D not resolved. V lost 0 bases and J lost 1, with 10 bases in between. This CDR3 region has 15 residues. CDR1 and CDR2 (germline): GTSNPN, SVGIG (reference sequence). This CDR3 is CAWSVVGMSNQPQHF. CDR3 DNA sequence: TGTGCCTGGAGTGTTGTCGGTATGAGCAATCAGCCCCAGCATTTT.

The genes are TRBV2 and TRBJ1-5; a possible D gene is TRBD1 (6 bases). Germline-derived CDR1 and CDR2 are SNHLY and FYNNEI. V was shortened by 7 bases and J by 7 bases, with 11 bases between the two germline ends. CDR3 length: 12 amino acids. The CDR3 here is CASMGTGQPQHF. CDR3 DNA: TGTGCCAGCATGGGTACAGGGCAGCCCCAGCATTTT.

In this sample, this clone turned up a few times. Other DNA sequences in the sample encode the same CDR3. The chain uses TRBV19 and TRBJ1-5; no definite D call. V shed 6 bases and J shed 4 bases, with 7 bases lying between them. The germline V gene encodes CDR1 LNHDA and CDR2 SQIVND (reference sequence). CDR3 length: 12 residues. CDR3 nucleotide sequence: TGTGCCAGTAGGGGTTTAAATCAGCCCCAGCATTTT. Its translation: CASRGLNQPQHF.

The chain has TRBV19 and TRBJ1-5; D remains unclear. Trimming took 1 base from V and 5 from J, leaving 6 bases between them. The CDR3 spans 13 residues. Germline CDR1 reads LNHDA; CDR2 reads SQIVND (reference sequence). The chain's CDR3 is CASSIGPDQPQHF. As DNA, the CDR3 is TGTGCCAGTAGTATAGGTCCAGATCAGCCCCAGCATTTT.

This CDR3 reads CASSQDPQLGPAYEQYF. As DNA, the CDR3 is TGCGCCAGCAGCCAAGATCCCCAGCTAGGGCCGGCCTACGAGCAGTACTTC. The gene calls are TRBV4-1 and TRBJ2-7, with no clear D. The CDR3 spans 17 residues. V was clipped by 0 bases and J by 2 bases, with 17 bases between them. The germline V gene has CDR1 MGHRA and CDR2 YSYEKL.

This sequence joins TRBV18 and TRBJ1-5, with a possible D match to TRBD1 (5 bases). This CDR3 has 17 amino acids. V was clipped by 4 bases and J by 7 bases, with 23 bases between them. In germline, CDR1 is KGHSH, CDR2 LQKENI. The CDR3 region is CASSQFLDGGSNQPQHF. In DNA, the CDR3 is TGTGCCAGCTCACAGTTCCTCGATGGGGGGTCCAACCAGCCCCAGCATTTT.

The chain joins TRBV7-8 to TRBJ1-6; D might be TRBD1 (5 bases). Germline V gene sequence: CDR1 SGHVS, CDR2 FQNEAQ. Trimming took 5 bases from V and 10 from J, leaving 15 bases between them. The CDR3 is 14 amino acids. CDR3 protein: CASSKQGSWSPLHF. In DNA, the CDR3 is TGTGCCAGCAGCAAGCAGGGTAGTTGGTCACCCCTCCACTTT.

The rearrangement uses TRBV18 and TRBJ1-1, with D uncertain. Germline CDR1 is KGHSH and CDR2 is LQKENI. V was shortened by 1 base and J by 6 bases, with 6 bases between the two germline ends. This CDR3 spans 12 amino acids. CDR3 bases: TGTGCCAGCTCACCACTGGTATCTGAAGCTTTCTTT. Protein sequence: CASSPLVSEAFF.

This chain links TRBV12-5 with TRBJ1-5; TRBD1 might be the D (5 bases). This CDR3 has 13 amino acids. CDR1 and CDR2 (germline): LGHNT, FRNRAP. V dropped 9 bases and J dropped 0 bases, with 9 bases sitting between them. The CDR3 sequence is CARGGDSNQPQHF. Here the CDR3 DNA reads TGTGCTAGGGGAGGGGATAGCAATCAGCCCCAGCATTTT. The full variable domain, in which reference TRBV12-5 and TRBJ1-5 provide the parts outside the CDR3, is DARVTQTPRHKVTEMGQEVTMRCQPILGHNTVFWYRQTMMQGLELLAYFRNRAPLDDSGMPKDRFSAEMPDATLATLKIQPSEPRDSAVYFCARGGDSNQPQHFGDGTRLSIL.